This TCR beta chain emerged from a study of cytomegalovirus exposure and HLA in healthy donors (dated by TCRdb to 2016 to 2017). Looking at the study overall: An earlier analysis of 587 of the donors reported 276 Gb of sequence data and 95 million to 130 million unique TCR beta sequences obtained from about 200 million T cells. An early release covering some 640 HLA-typed donors comprised approximately 290 gigabases of sequencing data and around 80 million unique TCR sequences. Across 300 to 400 genotyped donors of the cohort, an average of about 220,000 unique TCR beta nucleotide sequences per donor were sequenced, and 15% to 20% of those sequences were non-productive. The number of donors typed differed by locus, with roughly 629-640 for A, B, C, DRB1 and DQB1, around 500 for DQA1, over 600 for DPA1, and roughly 450 for DPB1. Along with the approximately 700-subject first cohort, a separate validation cohort of around 110 different subjects was used. The study combined high-throughput TCR immunosequencing, statistical association of individual TCRs with disease status, and machine learning to predict cytomegalovirus infection status. The study aimed to test whether signatures of past pathogen exposure could be identified by cataloging public T cell receptors. In a later genetic analysis, genome-wide SNP genotypes for about 55% of the roughly 700 donors were used, and that subset was treated as a discovery cohort. HLA typing covered class I and class II loci at four-digit resolution. To study patterns of TCR occurrence, a later analysis re-analyzed previously published TCR beta repertoires from around 670 donors and added high-resolution HLA genotyping. Because of strong linkage in the cohort, roughly five DR-DQ haplotypes were treated as single units for association and clustering. The genetic ancestry cluster associated with self-reported Caucasian donors included roughly 84% of the 398 genotyped donors. Using immunosequencing, the study profiled T cell repertoires from 666 subjects and related those repertoires to cytomegalovirus serostatus. Donor age, sex, ethnicity and CMV serostatus were compiled together with the repertoire data. Rather than drawing on any new phenotypic data, the later analysis identified candidate immune exposures from TCR beta sequences and the way those sequences occurred across donors. Every discovery cohort repertoire had been produced on one sequencing platform. In an earlier analysis of 587 of the donors, high-throughput TCR beta sequencing was used to judge whether each TCR beta V gene segment behaved as functional or pseudogenic. Study-wide findings and limitations: Roughly uniform sequencing depth across donors was assumed in presence/absence analyses, although this assumption may not hold. The 87-base-pair reads could not distinguish some IMGT-functional V segments, including TRBV6-2 and TRBV6-3, so those segments were excluded. In a later analysis, HLA-associated TCR beta chains were found to be more clonally expanded and to have lower generation probabilities than equally common non-associated chains. A group of highly shared sequence variants was considered likely to be a technical artifact of the sequencing pipeline. In a later genetic analysis, fewer N-insertions in productive TCRs were reported among donors in an Asian-associated ancestry cluster than the roughly 700-donor mean. A later analysis reported that several top co-occurrence clusters appeared linked to parvovirus B19, influenza, CMV and Epstein-Barr virus. In a later analysis, TCR association rates were found to vary across HLA loci, with the most associated TCRs seen for DRB1 alleles and the fewest for HLA-C alleles. An association between a missense DCLRE1C variant and V-gene and J-gene trimming of TCR beta chains was found in a later genetic analysis and replicated in an independent cohort. According to a later analysis, most CMV-associated TCR beta chains appeared to be HLA-restricted, and the HLA associations seemed to be driven largely by CMV exposure. In a later analysis, 15,000 to 20,000 TCR beta sequences were associated with specific HLA alleles at a false discovery rate of 0.05. Cytomegalovirus status was reported to be diagnosed by the classifier with high specificity and sensitivity in both the original and validation cohorts. Most TCR sequences were seen in very few donors, while some public TCRs were found in many individuals. This cohort had only TCR beta chains sequenced, and the lack of alpha or paired-chain data limited which features could be detected. HLA typing was unavailable for some donors at each locus, so association tests used only the typed subset. Correlated functional status among segregating V segments might be attributable to linkage disequilibrium, but an unknown experimental factor could not be ruled out. Immune exposure information for the cohort was limited to CMV serostatus. In vitro tests confirmed that a few of the cytomegalovirus-associated TCR beta chains recognize cytomegalovirus antigens. The authors suggested that the approach could potentially be generalized to other disease states and immunological phenotypes. The earlier analysis of 587 of the donors excluded about 16 rarely observed V segments, including chromosome 9 orphons, because counts were too low. When HLA alleles, especially DR and DQ, strongly co-occurred, TCR associations were difficult to assign to individual alleles. The study listed 164 TCR beta chains as associated with cytomegalovirus. A further reported finding was that TCR beta sequences accurately predicted the HLA-A and HLA-B alleles for most subjects in the first cohort. An earlier analysis of around 500 of the donors showed that most TCR beta V segments appeared in productive rearrangements either about 87% or about 30% of the time, which broadly matched IMGT annotations.

This clone was recorded a few times. The antigen it recognizes is unknown. The input lacks base qualities; no much larger clone sits a single base away. The CDR3 covers 17 residues, taking in both the cysteine and the phenylalanine. Of the read, only the CDR3 DNA is kept; its 51 bases are in frame from base 1. V drops 1 base and J drops 2 bases, leaving 15 bases in between. The germline V gene supplies CDR1 MDHEN and CDR2 SYDVKM. The cohort consisted of 666 healthy bone marrow donors. At the time of sampling, all cohort members were nominally healthy, though unrecorded immune exposures were likely present. The donor tested CMV seropositive and was one of the 289 seropositive cohort members. Every donor gave a peripheral blood sample, and the peripheral blood mononuclear cells from that sample were used for TCR beta sequencing. Genomic DNA extraction from the blood cell samples was performed with the Qiagen DNeasy Blood Extraction Kit.

To prepare the library, the immunoSEQ multiplex PCR assay was applied. For the multiplex PCR, a mixture combining 60 forward primers for TCR Vbeta segments and 13 reverse primers for TCR Jbeta segments was used. A multiplex PCR assay on genomic DNA amplified the CDR3 region of rearranged TCR beta genes. On the Illumina HiSeq System, the amplified TCR beta libraries were sequenced as 87-base-pair reads. The original methods were these. In a later analysis, some 80 million unique TCR beta chains were counted across the 500 to 850 repertoires, and around 11 million of these chains were shared by at least two donors. Raw reads were error-corrected and collapsed into unique sequences by a nearest-neighbor algorithm in which closely related sequences were merged to remove PCR and sequencing errors. V, D and J gene segments were assigned by aligning CDR3 sequences to IMGT reference sequences. For a sequence to be retained, a match of at least six nucleotides to both a V gene segment and a J gene segment was required. Rearrangements were classified as productive when the CDR3 lacked stop codons and remained in frame with V and J, and all other rearrangements were classified as non-productive. Following IMGT convention, CDR3 was defined as the stretch from the second conserved V-encoded cysteine up to the conserved J-encoded phenylalanine. Sequences without an unambiguous match to a single V gene segment were excluded from the earlier analysis of several hundred of the donors. An earlier analysis of approximately 590 of the donors called V segments functional above 56.7% productive rearrangements and segregating when the between-donor standard deviation exceeded 5%. To diagnose cytomegalovirus status from the catalog of TCR beta chain sequences, a statistical classification framework was built. V and J gene assignment, in a later analysis, came from comparing TCR nucleotide sequences with IMGT/GENE-DB human TR gene sequences. In a later analysis, CDR3 sequences and most-parsimonious VDJ recombination scenarios were assigned using the TCRdist pipeline. In a later analysis, each TCR beta chain was defined by its CDR3 amino acid sequence together with its V-gene family, and reads lacking a unique V-gene family were excluded. To address suspected cross-contamination and a sequencing artifact, a later analysis removed a few hundred highly shared, low-generation-probability nucleotide sequences. For each public chain, a later analysis derived a clonal expansion index from normalized ranks of inferred template counts within each repertoire. Generation probabilities in a later analysis came from a VDJ recombination model fitted to out-of-frame rearrangements, and those results were checked against IGoR. In a later analysis, TCR-TCR, TCR-HLA and TCR-CMV co-occurrence was scored with hypergeometric tests, and a repertoire-size bias correction was applied to TCR pairs. To estimate false discovery rates, a later analysis permuted the HLA or CMV assignments 20 times. A later analysis grouped co-occurring TCRs with DBSCAN, adding TCRdist sequence similarity when clustering within HLA-allele-positive subsets. For co-occurrence clustering, repertoires with fewer than 30,000 or more than 120,000 public chains were excluded, along with five repertoires with anomalous nucleotide sharing. This immuneACCESS table, as held by TCRdb, lists in-frame sequences with V and J called but not all clones. Of the missing ones, under half trace to an unresolved V gene in checked studies; the others have no known cause. That table supplies the V and J calls and clone size; D and trimming were determined from the DNA. This sample holds approximately 100,000 clones; about 75% were observed only once. Jointly, the top ten make up 2.5% to 3% of the sample.

Sequenced: PBMCs. The receptor was derived from a male donor in good health and CMV-seropositive. In this chain, TRBV28 is recombined with TRBJ1-5, with the D gene uncertain. At the DNA level, the sequence is TGTGCCAGCAGTTTATTAAGCCGGGTCACACGCAATCAGCCCCAGCATTTT. This encodes CASSLLSRVTRNQPQHF. Here the CDR3 is joined to the reference TRBV28 and TRBJ1-5 genes, and the full variable domain is: DVKVTQSSRYLVKRTGEKVFLECVQDMDHENMFWYRQDPGLGLRLIYFSYDVKMKEKGDIPEGYSVSREKKERFSLILESASTNQTSMYLCASSLLSRVTRNQPQHFGDGTRLSIL.